One and the same sample provided the 30 T cell receptor beta chains below, sequenced in a study of Graves' ophthalmopathy and Graves' hyperthyroidism listed by TCRdb under 2018. Sequencing used an Illumina HiSeq 2000. For repertoire sequencing, the TCR beta CDR3 regions were amplified from RNA transcripts. A first-round RT-PCR used HTBI primers with the Qiagen OneStep RT-PCR kit, followed by a second-round multiplex PCR, size selection and purification. The public sequencing data were trimmed at Q25 with fastp and processed into clonotypes with MiXCR by TCRdb, which kept only in-frame beta chains. Each CDR3 protein appears once, grouped with its most common genes and DNA. The sample table contains some 1.1 million distinct CDR3 sequences; only one count was recorded for 35% to 40% of them. In total, the top ten clones hold around 10% of the sample. What was sequenced was peripheral blood or thyroid tissue (not recorded which). The source is an adult man with Graves' hyperthyroidism.

This clonotype was counted once. CDR3 residues: CASSPRTGKVNGYTF. CDR3 nucleotide sequence: TGTGCCAGCAGCCCCCGGACAGGGAAGGTGAATGGCTACACCTTC. The chain is built from TRBV9 and TRBJ1-2; TRBD1 matches 8 bases. CDR1 is SGDLS and CDR2 is YYNGEE in the germline V gene. Trimming removed 4 bases from V and 6 bases from J; junction bases left unmatched: 11. This CDR3 has 15 residues.

A remark on this clonotype: One junction end does not reproduce the germline sequence, and a read error may be involved. The chain joins TRBV29-1 to TRBJ2-2, with unresolved D. Germline CDR1 reads SQVTM; CDR2 reads ANQGSEA. The CDR3 loop spans 12 amino acids. CDR3 bases: TGCAGCCAAGCAAAGAACACCAGGGAGCTGTTTTTT. As protein: CSQAKNTRELFF.

This clonotype was found many times. The V and J genes are TRBV10-3 and TRBJ1-1; D remains unclear. Per germline, CDR1 ENHRY and CDR2 SYGVKD. Trimming pared 2 bases from V and 1 base from J, leaving 8 bases between. The CDR3 is 14 amino acids. In nucleotides, the CDR3 is TGTGCCATCAGTGAGGGACCTCCGAACACTGAAGCTTTCTTT. Protein sequence: CAISEGPPNTEAFF.

V and J are TRBV15 and TRBJ1-1; D gene unclear. The CDR3 is 13 amino acids. V lost 1 base to trimming and J lost 4 bases, with 7 bases between them. Germline V gives CDR1 LNHNV, CDR2 YYDKDF (reference sequence). CDR3 residues: CATSRVGSTEAFF. The DNA for the CDR3 is TGTGCCACCAGCAGAGTTGGGAGCACTGAAGCTTTCTTT.

This clonotype has ten or more counts. The CDR3 bases are TGTGCCAGCAGTTACGGCCAGGGGGCCAACTATGGCTACACCTTC. Translating it yields CASSYGQGANYGYTF. This chain joins TRBV6-5 and TRBJ1-2; TRBD1 matches 8 bases. The CDR3 loop spans 15 amino acids. In germline, CDR1 is MNHEY, CDR2 SVGAGI. With 2 bases clipped from V and 2 bases from J, the junction kept 4 bases outside the gene matches.

Regarding this clonotype: A read error may account for a junction end that differs from germline. V usage is TRBV5-1 and J usage is TRBJ2-7; 7 bases are shared with TRBD2. The CDR3 consists of 14 residues. Germline loops: CDR1 SGHRS, CDR2 YFSETQ. In DNA, the CDR3 is TGTGCCAGCAGAAATAGCGGGTTCGTCCACGAGCAGTACTTC. Translating gives CASRNSGFVHEQYF.

This clonotype was seen repeatedly, ten times or more. The chain couples TRBV4-1 to TRBJ1-1; D gene ambiguous. Germline lookup yields CDR1 MGHRA and CDR2 YSYEKL. Between the trimmed V and J ends, which lost 4 bases and 1 base, there was a span of 10 bases. The CDR3 consists of 14 residues. The CDR3 sequence is CASSPGTRNTEAFF. The CDR3 DNA reads TGCGCCAGCAGCCCCGGCACAAGGAACACTGAAGCTTTCTTT.

This clonotype was counted once. V and J are TRBV4-3 and TRBJ1-4; D is perhaps TRBD1 (5 bases). The germline V and J ends were trimmed by 4 bases and 2 bases, with 11 bases remaining between them. Germline V gene sequence: CDR1 LGHNA, CDR2 YSLEER. This CDR3 is built from 15 residues. The chain's CDR3 is CASSPTGGTNEKLFF. DNA of the CDR3: TGCGCCAGCAGCCCAACGGGGGGTACTAATGAAAAACTGTTTTTT.

This clonotype was recorded many times. This sequence joins TRBV10-3 and TRBJ2-7, with D possibly TRBD2 on 6 matching bases. This CDR3 spans 14 amino acids. Trimming pared 4 bases from V and 1 base from J, leaving 11 bases between. Germline CDR1 ENHRY, CDR2 SYGVKD. The CDR3 sequence: CAISVGGSSYEQYF. The CDR3 DNA reads as TGTGCCATCAGTGTGGGGGGATCATCCTACGAGCAGTACTTC.

In this sample, this clonotype turned up many times. The chain employs TRBV7-2 and TRBJ2-5, with 7 bases matching TRBD1. The length of the CDR3 is 17 residues. The germline V gene encodes CDR1 SGHTA and CDR2 FQGNSA. V trimming: 4 bases; J trimming: 3 bases; junction bases outside the gene matches: 14. DNA of the CDR3: TGTGCCAGCAGCTCCGCAAGATCCGGGACAGCGAAAGAGACCCAGTACTTC. This gives the protein CASSSARSGTAKETQYF.

This clonotype was observed a few times. One end of the junction is discordant with germline, which a read error may explain. V and J are TRBV10-2 and TRBJ2-7, with D tentatively TRBD2 (6 bases). CDR1 and CDR2 (germline): WSHSY, SAAADI. The CDR3 consists of 15 residues. The CDR3 loop is CASSTSGLPPYEQYF. CDR3 sequence (DNA): TGTGCCAGCAGTACCTCGGGACTCCCTCCCTACGAGCAGTACTTC.

This clonotype was observed many times. The chain has TRBV9 and TRBJ1-1, with 7 positions matching TRBD1. Germline V gives CDR1 SGDLS, CDR2 YYNGEE. The junction had 5 bases not matched to a gene; V was cut back by 2 bases and J by 1 base. The length of the CDR3 is 15 residues. The CDR3 is CASSVSGTANTEAFF. CDR3 DNA: TGTGCCAGCAGCGTGTCGGGGACAGCGAACACTGAAGCTTTCTTT.

This clonotype was counted only a few times. The gene calls are TRBV12-3 or TRBV12-4 and TRBJ1-3, with D unclear. The CDR3 is made up of 16 amino acids. The V end was cut by 2 bases, the J end by 0 bases, with 11 bases between. CDR3 residues: CASSLRRTDSGNTIYF. DNA for the CDR3: TGTGCCAGCAGTTTAAGGCGTACAGACTCTGGAAACACCATATATTTT.

This clonotype has ten or more counts. The chain has TRBV7-2 and TRBJ1-1; 9 bases are a match to TRBD1. V lost 5 bases and J lost 1; bases outside the gene matches: 8. The CDR3 is 16 residues long. Germline V gives CDR1 SGHTA, CDR2 FQGNSA. CDR3: CASSHGRGQGNTEAFF. CDR3 nucleotide sequence: TGTGCCAGCAGCCACGGCCGGGGACAGGGGAACACTGAAGCTTTCTTT.

The chain has TRBV7-8 and TRBJ2-7; D is perhaps TRBD1 or TRBD2 (5 bases each). The CDR3 totals 12 residues. Trimming took 11 bases from V and 4 from J, leaving 15 bases between them. Germline V gives CDR1 SGHVS, CDR2 FQNEAQ. The CDR3 protein is CAWSPGPYEQYF. The DNA for the CDR3 is TGTGCCTGGAGTCCGGGACCATACGAGCAGTACTTC.

This rearrangement joins TRBV29-1 to TRBJ2-7; D tentatively fits TRBD1 or TRBD2 (5 bases each). Trimming took 6 bases from V and 2 from J, leaving 8 bases between them. Germline V gene sequence: CDR1 SQVTM, CDR2 ANQGSEA. The CDR3 contains 11 residues. Written as DNA, the CDR3 is TGCAGCGTCGGGGCTGCCTACGAGCAGTACTTC. This gives the protein CSVGAAYEQYF.

This clonotype was counted a few times. The chain carries TRBV11-2 and TRBJ2-7, with D possibly being TRBD2 (5 bases). Germline CDR1 is SGHAT and CDR2 is FQNNGV. The CDR3 has 13 amino acids. V was pared by 5 bases and J by 10 bases, with 18 bases between. CDR3 protein: CASSRIGVRRQYF. As DNA, the CDR3 is TGTGCCAGCAGCCGTATCGGGGTGCGGCGACAGTACTTC. The full variable domain, rest sourced from reference TRBV11-2 and TRBJ2-7, is EAGVAQSPRYKIIEKRQSVAFWCNPISGHATLYWYQQILGQGPKLLIQFQNNGVVDDSQLPKDRFSAERLKGVDSTLKIQPAKLEDSAVYLCASSRIGVRRQYFGPGTRLTVT.

In its sample, this clonotype was seen a few times. This chain joins TRBV12-3 or TRBV12-4 and TRBJ2-7, with TRBD2 identical over 12 bases. This CDR3 contains 16 residues. V was pared by 6 bases and J by 7 bases, with 13 bases of the junction left unmatched. The CDR3 region has the DNA TGTGCCAGCAGCACACTAGCGGGGGGCCTGGTTTGGGAGCAGTACTTC. Translation: CASSTLAGGLVWEQYF.

This clonotype was observed many times. The genes are TRBV2 and TRBJ2-7; 10 bases match TRBD2. Germline CDR1 reads SNHLY; CDR2 reads FYNNEI. Trimming cost V 7 bases and J 4 bases; bases outside gene matches: 4. The length of the CDR3 is 13 residues. The CDR3: CASNLAGEYEQYF. The DNA of the CDR3 is TGTGCCAGCAACCTAGCGGGAGAGTACGAGCAGTACTTC.

This clonotype showed up many times. The chain has TRBV7-9 and TRBJ1-4, with D maybe TRBD1 (5 bases). The CDR3 covers 15 residues. V was pared by 3 bases and J by 8 bases, with 16 bases between. Germline V CDR1 and CDR2: SEHNR, FQNEAQ (reference sequence). DNA of the CDR3: TGTGCCAGCAGCTTCCCCGGGACGGAGGAAGAAAAACTGTTTTTT. Translated: CASSFPGTEEEKLFF.

V usage is TRBV7-2 and J usage is TRBJ1-1; the D gene is possibly TRBD1 (6 bases). The CDR3 extends over 15 amino acids. Germline V CDR1 and CDR2: SGHTA, FQGNSA. V was trimmed by 5 bases and J by 2 bases, leaving 15 bases between them. The CDR3 sequence is CASSPRQDFNTEAFF. CDR3 DNA sequence: TGTGCCAGCAGCCCAAGACAGGACTTTAACACTGAAGCTTTCTTT.

This clonotype was detected many times. CDR3 nucleotides: TGCAGCGTTCCCGGGACAGGGGGTGGGAACACTGAAGCTTTCTTT. Translated: CSVPGTGGGNTEAFF. The V gene is TRBV29-1, the J gene TRBJ1-1; 11 nucleotides line up with TRBD1. CDR3 length equals 15 residues. With V trimmed by 5 bases and J by 1 base, 6 bases remained unmatched. Germline assignment: CDR1 SQVTM and CDR2 ANQGSEA. The full variable domain, completed using reference TRBV29-1 and TRBJ1-1, is SAVISQKPSRDICQRGTSLTIQCQVDSQVTMMFWYRQQPGQSLTLIATANQGSEATYESGFVIDKFPISRPNLTFSTLTVSNMSPEDSSIYLCSVPGTGGGNTEAFFGQGTRLTVV.

This clonotype was picked up one time. The rearrangement joins TRBV25-1 to TRBJ2-6; 10 bases are shared with TRBD1. Germline CDR1 and CDR2: MGHDK and SYGVNS. The length of the CDR3 is 17 residues. Unmatched junction bases numbered 5, after V lost 5 bases and J lost 1 base. The CDR3 region is CASSKPGQGSGANVLTF. The CDR3, as DNA: TGTGCCAGCAGTAAGCCGGGACAGGGGTCTGGGGCCAACGTCCTGACTTTC.

This clonotype is a singleton in its sample. Being one base from a much bigger clone, this may be a read error. This sequence joins TRBV29-1 and TRBJ2-7, with D perhaps assigned TRBD1 or TRBD2 (5 bases each). The germline V gene has CDR1 SQVTM and CDR2 ANQGSEA. This CDR3 spans 12 amino acids. CDR3 sequence reads: CGVGGDSYEQYF. The DNA of the CDR3 is TGCGGCGTTGGGGGTGATTCCTACGAGCAGTACTTC.

This clonotype was seen ten or more times. V and J are TRBV9 and TRBJ2-5; D is unclear. Germline CDR1 and CDR2: SGDLS and YYNGEE. The CDR3 is made up of 13 amino acids. Trimming stripped 0 bases from V and 2 bases from J, with 5 bases between. The CDR3: CASSVVGQETQYF. DNA of the CDR3: TGTGCCAGCAGCGTAGTGGGGCAAGAGACCCAGTACTTC.

As regards this clonotype: This may come from a read error, since a much larger clone is one base off. This chain uses TRBV29-1 with TRBJ2-7; 7 bases are a match to TRBD1. The CDR3 is made up of 15 amino acids. Germline V gene data show CDR1 as SQVTM and CDR2 as ANQGSEA. J gave up 1 base and V 5 bases, and 11 bases lay outside the gene matches. The CDR3 DNA is TGCAGCGTTATAGGGACACCGGACAGGTCCTACGAGCAGTACTTC. Protein product: CSVIGTPDRSYEQYF.

V is TRBV7-3 and J is TRBJ1-4, with D perhaps TRBD1 (5 bases). From germline, CDR1 is SGHTA and CDR2 FQGTGA. CDR3 length: 14 residues. Between the trimmed V and J ends, which lost 4 bases and 5 bases, there was a span of 11 bases. The CDR3 protein is CASSSQTDNEKLFF. CDR3 DNA: TGTGCCAGCAGCTCCCAGACAGACAATGAAAAACTGTTTTTT. The full variable domain, completed using reference TRBV7-3 and TRBJ1-4, is GAGVSQTPSNKVTEKGKYVELRCDPISGHTALYWYRQSLGQGPEFLIYFQGTGAADDSGLPNDRFFAVRPEGSVSTLKIQRTERGDSAVYLCASSSQTDNEKLFFGSGTQLSVL.

The sample holds many counts of this clonotype. V usage is TRBV7-9 and J usage is TRBJ1-5; D not certain. Germline CDR1 and CDR2: SEHNR and FQNEAQ (reference sequence). Trimming left V 4 bases short and J 0 bases short, with 7 bases between. This CDR3 contains 14 residues. The CDR3 is CASSSDVSNQPQHF. The CDR3 DNA reads as TGTGCCAGCAGCTCGGACGTTAGCAATCAGCCCCAGCATTTT. The variable domain in full, with the rest retrieved from reference TRBV7-9 and TRBJ1-5, is DTGVSQNPRHKITKRGQNVTFRCDPISEHNRLYWYRQTLGQGPEFLTYFQNEAQLEKSRLLSDRFSAERPKGSFSTLEIQRTEQGDSAMYLCASSSDVSNQPQHFGDGTRLSIL.

In its sample, this clonotype was seen a few times. V gene TRBV5-6 combines with J gene TRBJ2-5; tentatively, D is TRBD1 (5 bases). The V gene lost 0 bases and the J gene lost 5 bases, with 11 bases spanning the gap. The CDR3 loop spans 14 amino acids. Germline CDR1 is SGHDT and CDR2 is YYEEEE. The CDR3 region has the DNA TGTGCCAGCAGCTTGGAAGCAGGGTTGGAGACCCAGTACTTC. Translating gives CASSLEAGLETQYF.

Only a few counts were recorded for this clonotype. The rearrangement uses TRBV7-2 and TRBJ1-1, with 7 nucleotides matching TRBD1. The CDR3 runs to 16 residues. Germline assignment: CDR1 SGHTA and CDR2 FQGNSA. Trimming removed 5 bases from V and 0 bases from J; junction bases left unmatched: 9. The CDR3 nucleotides read TGTGCCAGCAGCGTCTACAGGGGCGCAATGAACACTGAAGCTTTCTTT. The encoded protein is CASSVYRGAMNTEAFF.